What follows is one T cell receptor beta chain and its context. How the authors handled the data: Reference gene primer amplification gave nucleated cell count estimates. Sequencing was performed with immunoSEQ multiplex PCR; in TCRdb, only in-frame clones are kept and a portion is missing. V and J calls and clone size are those listed in that table; D and trimming were worked out from the DNA. The table lists approximately 210,000 clones, 81% of them singletons. The J segment lost 6 bases and the V segment lost 4 bases, leaving 6 bases of the junction unmatched. Germline assignment: CDR1 SEHNR and CDR2 FQNEAQ (reference sequence). The CDR3 is 13 amino acids. This record comes from a study of blood T cell repertoires in COVID-19. Overall study context: Whether acute or convalescent, the COVID-19 samples came from the United States, Italy and Spain.

Across 24 US areas, participants ranged in age from about 18 to 100 years. Which cohort a participant joined came from the clinical history participants gave. This rearrangement joins TRBV7-9 to TRBJ2-7; the match to TRBD1 covers 7 bases. The sample comprised PBMCs or T cells enriched from blood (not recorded which). This TCR came from a woman in her fifties or sixties with acute COVID-19. The CDR3 sequence is CASSSQGIGEQYF. DNA of the CDR3: TGTGCCAGCAGCTCACAGGGGATCGGCGAGCAGTACTTC.